This TCR beta chain was captured by sequencing in a study of a mutant IDH1 vaccine in newly diagnosed glioma (dated by TCRdb to 2020 to 2022). At the level of the whole study: Vaccination started 4-6 weeks after radiotherapy alone, or was given together with temozolomide cycles in the groups whose treatment included chemotherapy. Prior to enrollment, patients had been given standard therapy consisting of radiotherapy alone, temozolomide alone, or radiochemotherapy with temozolomide, with the combination given to most patients. Of the 30 or so patients who were treated, around 62% were male and approximately 40% were female, and the mean age was approximately 40 years. Peripheral blood was drawn at six visits: V03 (baseline), V05, V07, V10, V12 and V13. The week-35 safety follow-up took place at visit V12, and the week-47 end of study took place at visit V13. Longitudinal TCRB deep sequencing was performed for some 25 treated patients wherever samples were available for exploratory analyses.

Library preparation used the immunoSEQ multiplex PCR assay. Rearranged TCR beta chain sequences were amplified with the hsTCRB Kit following the manufacturer's protocol. TCRB libraries were sequenced on an Illumina MiSeq. In the original analysis: Demultiplexing, trimming and gene mapping were performed with the kit vendor's proprietary platform. TCRdb took over this immuneACCESS table, retaining in-frame rearrangements with V and J assigned. Such tables are incomplete; in checked studies, under half of the missing clones stem from an unresolved V gene, and the remainder is unexplained. V, J and clone size reflect that table, while D and trimming were determined from the DNA. This sample lists around 60,000 clones; 75% to 90% were detected once. Approximately 3.9% of the sample belongs to the ten largest clones. A word on this clone: The specificity of this receptor is unknown. No much larger clonotype is one base removed from it; base qualities were not supplied.

Paper-wide results and their limitations: According to the authors, sample limitations meant that analyses of patient blood samples could not be reproduced. Changes in the top peripheral T cell clonotypes picked up by TCRB sequencing did not appear to be linked to pseudoprogression. Selection of PBMC samples for TCRB deep sequencing was based on availability. Across multiple MHC alleles, vaccine-induced immune responses were seen in 93.3% of patients.

Unmatched junction bases come to 12, with V trimmed by 4 bases and J by 10 bases. Including cysteine and phenylalanine, the CDR3 has 17 amino acids. CDR3 DNA only is kept here, 51 bases in frame from base 1. The germline V gene encodes CDR1 LGHNA and CDR2 YNFKEQ. The time point label on this specimen signifies: week 47, end of study. A 20-mer mutant IDH1 peptide at 300 micrograms in Montanide made up each vaccine dose, which was injected subcutaneously together with topical imiquimod. Across visits V03 through V10, patients got a total of eight vaccinations, given in weeks 1, 3, 5, 7, 11, 15, 19 and 23. All donors had newly diagnosed IDH1-mutant astrocytomas of WHO grade 3 or 4 that showed loss of nuclear ATRX. The samples were drawn from NOA16, a multicentre, single-arm, open-label phase I trial in Germany that tested a mutant IDH1 peptide vaccine in humans for the first time. The DNeasy Blood and Tissue Kit was used to extract genomic DNA from EDTA blood for TCRB sequencing.

The V and J segments used are TRBV4-2 and TRBJ1-6; 11 of the junction bases match TRBD1. Source: PBMCs, taken from a glioma patient whose treatment included an IDH1 peptide vaccine. The TCR originated in a man younger than 40 with glioma. The DNA reads TGTGCCAGCAGCCCAGAGGGACAGGGGGGTAAGGTGTCACCCCTCCACTTT. Translated, it reads CASSPEGQGGKVSPLHF.